This T cell receptor (beta chain) stems from a study of blood T cell repertoires in COVID-19. Study overall: The analysed material was cDNA or gDNA that came from T cells, B-cell-depleted T cells, or PBMCs.

CDR1 is MDHEN and CDR2 is SYDVKM in the germline V gene. The CDR3 spans 16 residues. The V end was cut by 3 bases, the J end by 1 base, with 13 bases between. As handled by the study authors: Cell counts per sample came from amplifying reference gene primers. Method: immunoSEQ multiplex PCR; TCRdb's copy keeps in-frame clones and lacks some. V and J calls and clone size come straight from that table; D and trimming were deduced from the DNA. Of approximately 240,000 clones listed, roughly four fifths are singletons. The TCR sequence derives from a woman aged 25 to 39 who had recovered from COVID-19. V and J are TRBV28 and TRBJ1-3; D not resolved. Sequencing was performed on peripheral blood. In DNA form, the CDR3 reads TGTGCCAGCAGTTTTTGGTCAGGAGGTTCTGGAAACACCATATATTTT. Its translation is CASSFWSGGSGNTIYF.